This T cell receptor (beta chain) is from a study of blood T cell repertoires in COVID-19 (dated by TCRdb to 2020 to 2022). Study-level background: Samples covering the acute and convalescent phases of COVID-19 were provided by collaborators in the United States, Italy and Spain. The prospective study material was composed of cDNA or gDNA derived from T cells, B-cell-depleted T cells, or PBMCs. The dataset comprised deeply sampled blood TCRbeta repertoires from subjects exposed to, actively infected with, or recovered from COVID-19. The repertoires were released in a freely available public database meant as a resource for research on the immune response to SARS-CoV-2. Samples came from the ongoing ImmuneRACE study (first 160 participants) plus 1,254 subjects from 6 global collaborators. Sample metadata almost always included a de-identified subject ID, COVID-19 status, age in years and sex. Where HLA class I and class II types were available, the types were taken from metadata supplied by the sample provider, not from assay-based typing.

Via the germline V gene, CDR1 is MNHEY and CDR2 SVGAGI. Its CDR3 holds 13 amino acids, cysteine through phenylalanine. The only DNA kept is the CDR3, 39 bases in frame from the first base. Trimmed from V: 2 bases; trimmed from J: 4 bases; junction bases lacking a gene match: 1. On this clone itself: Its antigen remains unidentified. Per-base qualities were not stored, and no clone one base away is much larger.

TCRbeta CDR3 regions were amplified from genomic DNA using the immunoSEQ Assay, a bias-controlled multiplex PCR. Concerning the study's data processing: Within the assay, amplification of reference gene primers was used to estimate how many nucleated cells each sample contained. To quantify the absolute abundance of each unique TCRbeta CDR3 rearrangement, sequence reads were collapsed and filtered. For each sample, productive Simpson clonality was calculated as the square root of Simpson's diversity index across productive rearrangements. The table comes from immuneACCESS by way of TCRdb, which keeps in-frame sequences with V and J called. Part of the clones is missing from these tables; in studies checked, under half for an unresolved V gene and the rest for unknown reasons. Clone size and the V and J calls come from that table; the DNA yielded D and trimming. The sample table holds some 80,000 clones, of which around 90% were seen once. Over 4% of the sample lies in the top ten.

Collaborating institutions collected whole blood in K2EDTA tubes following their own protocols. For TCRbeta analysis, collaborators shipped samples as frozen whole blood, isolated PBMCs, or DNA extracted from either of those sample types. Study-level results and caveats: Clinical and demographic metadata were provided uncurated, with the amount varying by source and participant.

Input material: peripheral blood. The chain is assembled from TRBV6-5 and TRBJ1-1, with TRBD1 identical over 7 junction bases. This sequence originates from a woman aged 80 or over with active or convalescent COVID-19. The DNA sequence is as follows: TGTGCCAGCAGTTACGCAGGGGGCACTGAAGCTTTCTTT. This yields the protein CASSYAGGTEAFF.